The 8 T cell receptor beta chains in this list originate from one sample, sequenced in a study of blood T cell repertoires in COVID-19. This table comes from immunoSEQ multiplex PCR, and its TCRdb copy is limited to in-frame clones, with some not included. The sample lists about 97,000 clones; 90% were seen once. Sequenced input: peripheral blood. Every receptor here comes from a man between 60 and 70 years old with acute or convalescent COVID-19.

This chain links TRBV6-5 with TRBJ1-3; D uncertain. The ends were cut back, 8 bases at V and 4 bases at J, with 15 bases in the middle. The V gene's germline CDR1 is MNHEY and CDR2 SVGAGI. This CDR3 spans 14 amino acids. The CDR3 loop is CASAYPAGGNTIYF. DNA for the CDR3: TGTGCCAGCGCTTATCCTGCGGGAGGAAACACCATATATTTT.

The chain joins TRBV29-1 to TRBJ2-1, with 11 bases aligning to TRBD2. This CDR3 region has 16 residues. Germline V gene data show CDR1 as SQVTM and CDR2 as ANQGSEA. V trimming: 3 bases; J trimming: 0 bases; junction bases outside the gene matches: 4. CDR3 nucleotide sequence: TGCAGCGTTGAGACGGGACTAGCGGCCTCCTACAATGAGCAGTTCTTC. It encodes CSVETGLAASYNEQFF.

The chain combines TRBV9 with TRBJ1-1; 10 bases fit TRBD1. Looked up from germline, CDR1 is SGDLS and CDR2 is YYNGEE. This CDR3 spans 15 amino acids. V shed 4 bases, J shed 4 bases, and the junction held 7 bases outside the gene matches. The CDR3 loop is CASSPRQGAGTEAFF. CDR3 DNA: TGTGCCAGCAGCCCGCGACAGGGGGCCGGCACTGAAGCTTTCTTT. The variable domain in full, completed from reference TRBV9 and TRBJ1-1, reads DSGVTQTPKHLITATGQRVTLRCSPRSGDLSVYWYQQSLDQGLQFLIQYYNGEERAKGNILERFSAQQFPDLHSELNLSSLELGDSALYFCASSPRQGAGTEAFFGQGTRLTVV.

The gene calls are TRBV30 and TRBJ1-5; D gene ambiguous. The CDR3 loop spans 16 amino acids. V was clipped by 0 bases and J by 4 bases, with 16 bases between them. In germline, CDR1 is GTSNPN, CDR2 SVGIG (reference sequence). DNA of the CDR3: TGTGCCTGGAGTGTAGGAGGCTCAGTAGGGAATCAGCCCCAGCATTTT. This codes for CAWSVGGSVGNQPQHF.

CDR3 in amino acids: CAIRETRGPETQYF. CDR3 nucleotide sequence: TGTGCCATCAGGGAGACCAGGGGGCCAGAGACCCAGTACTTC. V and J are TRBV10-3 and TRBJ2-5; 8 bases agree with TRBD1. The CDR3 loop spans 14 amino acids. Germline V CDR1 and CDR2: ENHRY, SYGVKD. Trimming took 6 bases from V and 4 from J; bases not matched to a gene: 7.

The CDR3 DNA reads as TGTGCCAGCAGTTACCGACAGGGCTACACCTTC. Protein: CASSYRQGYTF. The chain joins TRBV12-3 or TRBV12-4 to TRBJ1-2; perhaps TRBD1 as D (5 bases). The V end was cut by 4 bases, the J end by 8 bases, with 8 bases between. The CDR3 loop spans 11 amino acids.

The chain employs TRBV4-1 and TRBJ1-1; D gene uncertain. This CDR3 contains 15 residues. Looked up from germline, CDR1 is MGHRA and CDR2 is YSYEKL. V gave up 0 bases and J gave up 1 base, with 9 bases separating them. The CDR3 DNA is TGCGCCAGCAGCCAAGATCATCGGGGGAACACTGAAGCTTTCTTT. This codes for CASSQDHRGNTEAFF.

This chain uses TRBV9 with TRBJ1-1; D possibly corresponds to TRBD1 (5 bases). The CDR3 is 15 amino acids. The germline V and J ends were trimmed by 4 bases and 3 bases, with 16 bases remaining between them. CDR1 is SGDLS, CDR2 YYNGEE, per germline. This CDR3 reads CASSPLGRADTEAFF. The DNA for the CDR3 is TGTGCCAGCAGCCCACTGGGCAGGGCGGACACTGAAGCTTTCTTT.